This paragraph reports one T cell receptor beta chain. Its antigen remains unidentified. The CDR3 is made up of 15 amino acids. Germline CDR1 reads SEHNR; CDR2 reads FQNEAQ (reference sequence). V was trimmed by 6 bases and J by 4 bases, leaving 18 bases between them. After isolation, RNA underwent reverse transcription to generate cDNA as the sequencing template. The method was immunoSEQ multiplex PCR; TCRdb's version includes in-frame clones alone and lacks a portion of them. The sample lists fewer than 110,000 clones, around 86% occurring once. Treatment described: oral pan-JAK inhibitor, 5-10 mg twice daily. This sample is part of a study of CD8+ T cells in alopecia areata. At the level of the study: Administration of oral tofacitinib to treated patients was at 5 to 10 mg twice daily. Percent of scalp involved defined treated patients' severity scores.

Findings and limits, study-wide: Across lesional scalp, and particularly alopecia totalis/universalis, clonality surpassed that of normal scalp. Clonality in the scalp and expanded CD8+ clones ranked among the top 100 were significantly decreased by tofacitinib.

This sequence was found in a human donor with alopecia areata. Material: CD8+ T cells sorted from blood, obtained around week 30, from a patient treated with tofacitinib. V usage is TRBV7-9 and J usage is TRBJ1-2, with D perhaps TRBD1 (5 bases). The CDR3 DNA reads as TGTGCCAGCAGTCCCTCCGGGACGGCCATCTATGGCTACACCTTC. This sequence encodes CASSPSGTAIYGYTF.